This is a list of T cell receptor beta chains from one sample in a study of cytomegalovirus exposure and HLA in healthy donors. The protocol was immunoSEQ multiplex PCR, while the TCRdb copy is restricted to in-frame clones and leaves out a portion. The repertoire holds some 180,000 clones, approximately 80% seen once, with 2.5% to 3% in the top ten. The sequencing sample was made of PBMCs. These receptors originate from a female donor in good health and CMV-seronegative. Each CDR3 is given with its conserved first and last residue. The D gene is left open where the match is weak. Clone size is given for some rows only: seen once, a few or many times, or a class if the clone is expanded.

D gene	V gene	J gene	clone size	CDR3 protein	CDR3 DNA
TRBD2	TRBV5-1	TRBJ2-3	-	CASSFGGGDTQYF	TGCGCCAGCAGCTTCGGGGGGGGAGATACGCAGTATTTT
-	TRBV6-5	TRBJ2-7	-	CASSTPREQYF	TGTGCCAGCAGTACCCCCCGGGAGCAGTACTTC
TRBD2	TRBV27	TRBJ2-3	-	CASSLWGLAGGRGTDTQYF	TGTGCCAGCAGTTTATGGGGACTAGCGGGGGGCCGGGGCACAGATACGCAGTATTTT
TRBD1	TRBV27	TRBJ1-5	-	CASGEIGQGHQPQHF	TGTGCCAGCGGGGAGATTGGACAGGGTCATCAGCCCCAGCATTTT
-	TRBV27	TRBJ1-2	-	CASRRGGLTNYGYTF	TGTGCCAGCAGACGCGGGGGCTTAACTAACTATGGCTACACCTTC
-	TRBV10-1	TRBJ1-6	-	CATSRASGTPNNVYNSPLHF	TGCGCCACCTCTAGGGCCTCCGGGACACCGAATAACGTTTATAATTCACCCCTCCACTTT
TRBD2	TRBV27	TRBJ2-3	-	CASSLWASGGTDTQYF	TGTGCCAGCAGTTTATGGGCTAGCGGGGGCACAGATACGCAGTATTTT
-	TRBV9	TRBJ1-1	-	CASSVAPGQSEAFF	TGTGCCAGCAGCGTAGCCCCTGGACAGTCCGAAGCTTTCTTT
-	TRBV18	TRBJ2-7	-	CASSGLDYEQYF	TGTGCCAGCTCTGGACTTGACTACGAGCAGTACTTC
-	TRBV30	TRBJ2-7	-	CAWGGGVRYEQYF	TGTGCCTGGGGAGGAGGGGTAAGGTACGAGCAGTACTTC
-	TRBV11-3	TRBJ2-7	-	CASSLAFSYEQYF	TGTGCCAGCAGTTTAGCCTTCTCCTACGAGCAGTACTTC
-	TRBV6-1	TRBJ1-6	-	CASSDLGLIYNSPLHF	TGTGCCAGCAGTGACTTGGGGCTGATCTATAATTCACCCCTCCACTTT
TRBD1	TRBV5-1	TRBJ2-2	-	CASSFYVTGSFQRNTGELFF	TGCGCCAGCAGCTTTTACGTGACAGGGTCGTTCCAGAGGAACACCGGGGAGCTGTTTTTT
TRBD2	TRBV7-2	TRBJ2-7	-	CASSLRGGSYEQYF	TGTGCCAGCAGCCTTCGGGGGGGCTCCTACGAGCAGTACTTC
TRBD1	TRBV6-6	TRBJ1-5	-	CASSSPGTGSQPQHF	TGTGCCAGCAGTTCTCCCGGGACAGGGAGTCAGCCCCAGCATTTT
TRBD1	TRBV4-3	TRBJ2-5	-	CASSQDHPGQGGGETQYF	TGCGCCAGCAGCCAAGATCATCCGGGACAGGGGGGGGGAGAGACCCAGTACTTC
-	TRBV11-2	TRBJ2-7	-	CASSLDAEQYF	TGTGCCAGCAGCCTAGATGCGGAGCAGTACTTC
TRBD2	TRBV27	TRBJ2-7	-	CASSSLAGAPEQYF	TGTGCCAGCAGCTCACTAGCGGGAGCGCCCGAGCAGTACTTC
-	TRBV21-1	TRBJ2-3	once	CASSKIAGELDTQYF	TGTGCCAGCAGCAAAATAGCGGGAGAGTTAGATACGCAGTATTTT
TRBD2	TRBV5-1	TRBJ2-7	few	CASSWGLAGASSYEQYF	TGCGCCAGCAGCTGGGGACTAGCGGGGGCGAGCTCCTACGAGCAGTACTTC
-	TRBV5-6	TRBJ1-1	-	CASSSTRRQVNTEAFF	TGTGCCAGCAGCTCAACCCGTCGACAGGTGAACACTGAAGCTTTCTTT
TRBD1	TRBV29-1	TRBJ1-1	few	CSVLDRGIPMNTEAFF	TGCAGCGTCTTAGACAGGGGGATACCCATGAACACTGAAGCTTTCTTT
-	TRBV6-1	TRBJ1-2	-	CASSDWGEGYGYTF	TGTGCCAGCAGTGACTGGGGGGAGGGCTATGGCTACACCTTC
TRBD1	TRBV30	TRBJ2-1	-	CAWSGPTGGTYNEQFF	TGTGCCTGGAGTGGCCCGACAGGGGGGACCTACAATGAGCAGTTCTTC
TRBD1	TRBV19	TRBJ1-2	once	CASSAGTGGSYGYTF	TGTGCCAGTAGCGCCGGGACAGGGGGCTCCTATGGCTACACCTTC
TRBD1	TRBV9	TRBJ2-3	-	CASSVGSRGLGDTQYF	TGTGCCAGCAGCGTAGGGAGCAGGGGGCTTGGGGATACGCAGTATTTT
TRBD2	TRBV6-5	TRBJ2-7	-	CASSRTSDYEQYF	TGTGCCAGCAGTCGGACTAGCGACTACGAGCAGTACTTC
TRBD1	TRBV11-2	TRBJ1-4	-	CASSFRGREKLFF	TGTGCCAGCAGCTTCAGGGGGAGGGAAAAACTGTTTTTT
-	TRBV5-8	TRBJ2-3	once	CASSLYGGGTDTQYF	TGTGCCAGCAGCTTGTACGGGGGAGGCACAGATACGCAGTATTTT
-	TRBV15	TRBJ1-5	-	CATSRGGGGGRSNQPQHF	TGTGCCACCAGCAGGGGGGGCGGGGGGGGAAGGAGCAATCAGCCCCAGCATTTT
TRBD2	TRBV9	TRBJ2-5	-	CASSPQTSGQETQYF	TGTGCCAGCAGCCCCCAGACTAGCGGACAAGAGACCCAGTACTTC
TRBD1	TRBV5-1	TRBJ2-3	-	CASSLGDRDTDTQYF	TGCGCCAGCAGCTTGGGGGACAGGGACACAGATACGCAGTATTTT
-	TRBV28	TRBJ1-1	-	CASRGRPEAFF	TGTGCCAGCAGAGGGAGGCCTGAAGCTTTCTTT
-	TRBV6-1	TRBJ1-1	-	CASSERSGTEAFF	TGTGCCAGCAGTGAAAGGAGTGGGACTGAAGCTTTCTTT
-	TRBV29-1	TRBJ2-5	-	CSVEQIIQETQYF	TGCAGCGTTGAACAGATAATCCAAGAGACCCAGTACTTC
-	TRBV18	TRBJ2-7	few	CASSPTRGTGNYEQYF	TGTGCCAGCTCACCCACGCGAGGTACAGGGAACTACGAGCAGTACTTC
-	TRBV12-5	TRBJ2-7	few	CASGLWLATSYEQYF	TGTGCTAGTGGTTTGTGGCTAGCGACCTCCTACGAGCAGTACTTC
-	TRBV5-4	TRBJ2-7	few	CASSLGQGGYEQYF	TGTGCCAGCAGCTTGGGGCAGGGGGGCTACGAGCAGTACTTC
-	TRBV27	TRBJ2-3	-	CASSLLGQFTDTQYF	TGTGCCAGCAGTTTACTAGGTCAATTCACAGATACGCAGTATTTT
TRBD2	TRBV7-9	TRBJ2-3	once	CASSLTGSGGGDTQYF	TGTGCCAGCAGCTTAACGGGTAGCGGGGGGGGAGATACGCAGTATTTT
TRBD1	TRBV7-6	TRBJ1-2	-	CASSTGTGPVDGYTF	TGTGCCAGCAGCACGGGGACAGGGCCTGTAGATGGCTACACCTTC
-	TRBV18	TRBJ2-3	-	CASSPLGGGVPTDTQYF	TGTGCCAGCTCACCCCTAGGAGGGGGCGTCCCCACAGATACGCAGTATTTT
TRBD1	TRBV5-1	TRBJ1-1	-	CASSSTGHLDTEAFF	TGCGCCAGCAGCTCGACAGGGCACCTGGACACTGAAGCTTTCTTT
-	TRBV7-2	TRBJ1-2	-	CASSLSGSNYGYTF	TGTGCCAGCAGCTTATCCGGGTCTAACTATGGCTACACCTTC
-	TRBV18	TRBJ2-1	-	CASSPDSYYNEQFF	TGTGCCAGCTCACCGGACAGTTACTACAATGAGCAGTTCTTC
-	TRBV29-1	TRBJ1-1	-	CSVAQGLNTEAFF	TGCAGCGTCGCTCAGGGATTGAACACTGAAGCTTTCTTT
TRBD1	TRBV7-3	TRBJ1-6	-	CASSTGQGTSPLHF	TGTGCCAGCAGCACGGGACAGGGAACTTCACCCCTCCACTTT
TRBD1	TRBV28	TRBJ2-7	-	CASRSLKGTDIYEQYF	TGTGCCAGCAGGTCCCTCAAAGGGACAGACATCTACGAGCAGTACTTC
-	TRBV5-4	TRBJ2-1	-	CASSLGLGGGSYNEQFF	TGTGCCAGCAGCTTGGGGTTAGGGGGGGGGTCCTACAATGAGCAGTTCTTC
TRBD2	TRBV7-8	TRBJ2-3	once	CASSSRLAGGVSTDTQYF	TGTGCCAGCAGCAGTCGACTAGCGGGAGGAGTAAGCACAGATACGCAGTATTTT
-	TRBV15	TRBJ1-6	-	CATSRDLGAGWSSPLHF	TGTGCCACCAGCAGAGATTTGGGCGCTGGGTGGTCTTCACCCCTCCACTTT
TRBD2	TRBV30	TRBJ2-5	once	CAWSSGSRLAGTQYF	TGTGCCTGGAGTTCCGGTAGTAGACTAGCGGGGACCCAGTACTTC
-	TRBV7-7	TRBJ2-1	-	CASSLLLESNEQFF	TGTGCTAGCAGCCTCCTCCTAGAATCGAATGAGCAGTTCTTC
TRBD1	TRBV10-3	TRBJ2-7	-	CAISGGPIYEQYF	TGTGCCATCTCAGGGGGACCTATCTACGAGCAGTACTTC
TRBD2	TRBV7-9	TRBJ2-7	-	CASSVASGGETYEQYF	TGTGCCAGCAGCGTCGCTAGCGGGGGGGAAACATACGAGCAGTACTTC
-	TRBV7-9	TRBJ2-5	-	CSSDAGRETQYF	TGTTCCAGCGACGCGGGGCGGGAGACCCAGTACTTC
-	TRBV5-1	TRBJ1-1	-	CASSMTGNTEAFF	TGCGCCAGCAGCATGACAGGGAACACTGAAGCTTTCTTT
-	TRBV29-1	TRBJ1-1	-	CSATGMNTEAFF	TGCAGCGCGACAGGAATGAACACTGAAGCTTTCTTT
TRBD1	TRBV15	TRBJ2-1	-	CATSSGDRRLEQFF	TGTGCCACCAGCAGTGGGGACAGGCGGCTTGAGCAGTTCTTC